The clone carrying this TCR beta chain was picked up many times. The CDR3 sequence is 15 residues long. Germline V CDR1 and CDR2: MNHEY, SMNVEV (reference sequence). V lost 4 bases and J 6 bases, leaving 15 bases between the germline ends. The sample comes from a study of CD4 and CD8 cells across lung adenocarcinoma regions. Samples came from patients with localized non-small cell lung adenocarcinoma. TCRdb used MiXCR to reprocess the PCR reads, holding one entry per CDR3 protein. This sample has under 25,000 distinct CDR3 sequences, with roughly 54% found just once. Sequencing was done on a sample of CD8+ T cells from the center of a lung tumor. This sequence originates from a female donor with lung adenocarcinoma. The CD4 and CD8 labels of this study may be unreliable. The V call is TRBV27, the J call TRBJ1-4; a possible D gene is TRBD1 (6 bases). CDR3 bases: TGTGCCAGCAGTTGGGGCAGGGGAGGAGATGAAAAACTGTTTTTT. It is translated as CASSWGRGGDEKLFF.